A selection of T cell receptor beta chains follows, all from one sample in a study of T cells after posttransplantation cyclophosphamide. The data were produced by immunoSEQ multiplex PCR, yet TCRdb's version contains in-frame clones alone and is incomplete. The repertoire includes approximately 19,000 clones, 80% to 90% of them detected once, and about 2% sits in the top ten. The sample in question was PBMCs, obtained just over 350 days after allogeneic stem cell transplant with calcineurin inhibitor and methotrexate. The receptors shown here come from a female patient in her 30s who received an allogeneic stem cell transplant from an unrelated donor, was CMV-positive, and had acute and chronic GVHD. T cells may partly derive from the graft donor. Each CDR3 is given with its conserved first and last residue. A D gene is named only where the DNA matches it firmly. Expanded clones get a size class; other rows say once, few or many, or leave the size out.

v_gene	abundance	d_gene	j_gene	CDR3nt	CDR3aa
TRBV2	.	TRBD1	TRBJ2-1	TGTGCCAGCAGTGACCAGGGACAGAGCGAGCAGTTCTTC	CASSDQGQSEQFF
TRBV9	.	.	TRBJ2-5	TGTGCCAGCAGCGTAGGCCAGGGCTTACAAGAGACCCAGTACTTC	CASSVGQGLQETQYF
TRBV7-3	.	.	TRBJ2-1	TGTGCCAGCAGCTTAAGTCCCGGGAATGAGCAGTTCTTC	CASSLSPGNEQFF
TRBV30	.	.	TRBJ1-3	TGTGCCTCAAACCGGGGTACTGGAAACACCATATATTTT	CASNRGTGNTIYF
TRBV25-1	.	.	TRBJ1-6	TGTGCCACCATGGCAGGTGGCTCCTATAATTCACCCCTCCACTTT	CATMAGGSYNSPLHF
TRBV19	.	TRBD2	TRBJ2-3	TGTGCCAGTAGACTAGCGGGAGGCACAGATACGCAGTATTTT	CASRLAGGTDTQYF
TRBV6-1	.	.	TRBJ1-2	TGTGCCAGCAGTCCCGGGCGGGCCTATGGCTACACCTTC	CASSPGRAYGYTF
TRBV5-1	.	TRBD1	TRBJ1-1	TGCGCCAGCAGCCTGGACAGGCTGAACACTGAAGCTTTCTTT	CASSLDRLNTEAFF
TRBV5-4	.	.	TRBJ1-1	TGTGCCAGCAGCTACGGCGGAGGGGACACTGAAGCTTTCTTT	CASSYGGGDTEAFF
TRBV5-4	.	.	TRBJ1-2	TGTGCCAGCAGCCCGTATAAGGGGTCCTATGGCTACACCTTC	CASSPYKGSYGYTF
TRBV5-4	few	TRBD1	TRBJ1-1	TGTGCCAGCAGCCCCCAGACAGGGACGAACACTGAAGCTTTCTTT	CASSPQTGTNTEAFF
TRBV30	once	TRBD1	TRBJ2-2	TGTGCCCAGAGGGGGACAGCAGATACCGGGGAGCTGTTTTTT	CAQRGTADTGELFF
TRBV10-3	.	.	TRBJ2-5	TGTGCCATCAGTGAGGCAGGGAACCCCCAAGAGACCCAGTACTTC	CAISEAGNPQETQYF
TRBV6-1	few	.	TRBJ1-4	TGTGCCAGCAGTCCGGGACAAGCTAATGAAAAACTGTTTTTT	CASSPGQANEKLFF
TRBV5-5	.	.	TRBJ1-6	TGTGCCAGCAGCTCTGTAGTGCCTGGGGGCAATTCACCCCTCCACTTT	CASSSVVPGGNSPLHF
TRBV18	.	.	TRBJ2-3	TGTGCCAGCTCACCATCCGGGAGAGGAGATACGCAGTATTTT	CASSPSGRGDTQYF
TRBV5-1	.	TRBD1	TRBJ2-1	TGCGCCAGCAGAGACAGGGCCTATGAGCAGTTCTTC	CASRDRAYEQFF
TRBV14	.	.	TRBJ1-1	TGTGCCAGCAGCCCGCTTACCGCGGGGGGAGCGAACACTGAAGCTTTCTTT	CASSPLTAGGANTEAFF
TRBV11-2	.	TRBD1	TRBJ2-1	TGTGCCAGCAGCTTAAGGGGACAGGGGGCCAATGAGCAGTTCTTC	CASSLRGQGANEQFF
TRBV6-5	.	TRBD2	TRBJ2-1	TGTGCCAGCAGTCCGACTAGCTTCTACAATGAGCAGTTCTTC	CASSPTSFYNEQFF
TRBV5-4	once	TRBD2	TRBJ2-7	TGTGCCAGCAGCTTATCAGCGGGAGGGCCCTACGAGCAGTACTTC	CASSLSAGGPYEQYF
TRBV30	once	.	TRBJ2-7	TGTGCCTGGAGTGACGACAGGCTGGGGGAGCAGTACTTC	CAWSDDRLGEQYF
TRBV9	.	TRBD1	TRBJ1-2	TGTGCCAGCAGAGGACAGGACTATGGCTACACCTTC	CASRGQDYGYTF
TRBV7-2	.	TRBD2	TRBJ2-1	TGTGCCAGCAGCTCGGGAAGCGGGAGCTCCTACAATGAGCAGTTCTTC	CASSSGSGSSYNEQFF
TRBV6-5	.	TRBD1	TRBJ1-1	TGTGCCAGCACACCTCGTACAGGGGGCACAAACGAAGCTTTCTTT	CASTPRTGGTNEAFF
TRBV29-1	.	.	TRBJ1-2	TGCAGCGTTGAGGGGGGGCAGGGGAATGGCTACACCTTC	CSVEGGQGNGYTF
TRBV29-1	.	.	TRBJ2-3	TGCAGCGTTGAAGATCAGTCGGGAGCGGTAGATACGCAGTATTTT	CSVEDQSGAVDTQYF
TRBV9	.	.	TRBJ2-1	TGTGCCAGCAGCGTAGGAACAGGGTCCCATGAGCAGTTCTTC	CASSVGTGSHEQFF
TRBV11-2	.	.	TRBJ2-5	TGTGCCAGCAGCCTGATTAATCAGGGTCGAGAGGAGACCCAGTACTTC	CASSLINQGREETQYF
TRBV6-5	.	.	TRBJ1-2	TGTGCCAGCAGTTTCGACACGGAATATGGCTACACCTTC	CASSFDTEYGYTF
TRBV29-1	.	.	TRBJ1-1	TGCAGCGTTGAACAGGGAAACACTGAAGCTTTCTTT	CSVEQGNTEAFF
TRBV19	.	.	TRBJ1-3	TGTGCCAGTAGTATAGAAATGGCTGACTCTGGAAACACCATATATTTT	CASSIEMADSGNTIYF